These 6 T cell receptor beta chains share one sample of origin, sequenced in a study of cytomegalovirus exposure and HLA in healthy donors (dated by TCRdb to 2016 to 2017). The protocol used for the library was the immunoSEQ multiplex PCR assay. For the multiplex PCR, a mixture combining 60 forward primers for TCR Vbeta segments and 13 reverse primers for TCR Jbeta segments was used. Drawn from immuneACCESS, this table holds only the in-frame rearrangements with V and J called that TCRdb kept. Clones are partly lost; checked studies trace under half to an unresolved V gene and leave the rest unexplained. The sample profile shows around 130,000 clones; roughly four fifths of them were found once. The ten largest account for 1.5% to 2% of the sample. Sequencing was carried out using PBMCs. The receptors shown here come from a man aged 35 to 55 in good health and CMV-seronegative.

V and J are TRBV19 and TRBJ1-2; 8 bases match TRBD1. CDR3 length equals 16 residues. Trimming cost V 5 bases and J 4 bases; bases outside gene matches: 12. From germline, CDR1 is LNHDA and CDR2 SQIVND (reference sequence). CDR3 residues: CASSSTGTGVLYGYTF. The CDR3 DNA follows: TGTGCCAGTAGTTCCACCGGGACAGGAGTGCTCTATGGCTACACCTTC.

This sequence joins TRBV30 and TRBJ1-6, with D perhaps matching TRBD1 (6 bases). This CDR3 has 13 amino acids. V was cut by 7 bases and J by 5 bases, with 12 bases left in between. Germline V gene sequence: CDR1 GTSNPN, CDR2 SVGIG (reference sequence). The CDR3 nucleotides read TGTGCCTCCCAGAGGGGGAATAATTCACCCCTCCACTTT. It specifies CASQRGNNSPLHF.

This clone was seen only a few times. The chain is built from TRBV6-1 and TRBJ1-5; 7 positions match TRBD1. Germline lookup yields CDR1 MNHNS and CDR2 SASEGT. J was trimmed by 5 bases and V by 5 bases; bases with no gene match: 9. The CDR3 is 15 amino acids. The CDR3, as DNA: TGTGCCAGCAGTACCTGGACCCAGGGGGATCAGCCCCAGCATTTT. It is translated as CASSTWTQGDQPQHF.

The chain combines TRBV30 with TRBJ1-5; no clear D gene. Trimming took 2 bases from V and 0 from J, leaving 8 bases between them. This CDR3 region has 14 residues. In germline, CDR1 is GTSNPN, CDR2 SVGIG (reference sequence). CDR3 sequence reads: CAWSRSPSNQPQHF. CDR3 DNA sequence: TGTGCCTGGAGTCGGAGTCCTAGCAATCAGCCCCAGCATTTT.

In its sample, this clone was seen a few times. The chain is built from TRBV6-5 and TRBJ2-5, with a tentative D call TRBD1 (5 bases). The ends were cut back, 0 bases at V and 5 bases at J, with 10 bases in the middle. This CDR3 is built from 14 residues. Germline assignment: CDR1 MNHEY and CDR2 SVGAGI. The CDR3 sequence: CASSYSIGVETQYF. The DNA of the CDR3 is TGTGCCAGCAGTTACTCGATAGGGGTGGAGACCCAGTACTTC.

This clone was counted once. This sequence joins TRBV7-2 and TRBJ2-3; TRBD2 agrees at 14 bases. V dropped 1 base and J dropped 12; count of bases not matched to a gene: 6. The CDR3 loop spans 15 amino acids. The germline V gene has CDR1 SGHTA and CDR2 FQGNSA. CDR3 bases: TGTGCCAGCAGCTTAGAAGGACTAGCGGGAGGAGCCCAGTATTTT. Translation gives CASSLEGLAGGAQYF.